This T cell receptor (beta chain) comes out of a study of cytomegalovirus exposure and HLA in healthy donors. Findings and caveats of the study: First-cohort TCR clusters were later found to tend to co-occur in the 120 validation repertoires.

A note on this clone: No antigen is known for it.

Profiled with immunoSEQ multiplex PCR; TCRdb holds only in-frame clones, not every one. Of some 88,000 clones detected, 95% to 98% appear once; the ten largest clones hold more than 0.65%. Among the 90 to 150 subjects of the validation cohort, separate from the roughly 600-subject first cohort, were the donors. Germline CDR1 reads SEHNR; CDR2 reads FQNEAQ (reference sequence). V lost 3 bases and J lost 6, with 14 bases in between. The CDR3 loop spans 15 amino acids. The chain joins TRBV7-9 to TRBJ2-2; TRBD1 is a possible D gene (6 bases). This clonotype was obtained from a man between 18 and 35 years old in good health and CMV-seronegative. Material for sequencing was PBMCs. CDR3: CASSFSLRGPGELFF. CDR3 coding DNA: TGTGCCAGCAGCTTTTCTCTCAGGGGACCCGGGGAGCTGTTTTTT.